One TCR beta chain is described in this entry. Its cognate antigen is unknown. This specimen comes from a study of T cells after yellow fever vaccination. The study, taken as a whole, reports: The study noted that FACS-sorted repertoires could contain abundant clonotypes contaminating from the bulk population.

TCRdb re-called the 5' RACE reads with MiXCR, one entry per CDR3 protein. The profile shows hundreds of thousands of distinct CDR3 sequences, approximately 13% of them singletons. The germline V gene encodes CDR1 SGHRS and CDR2 YFSETQ. The CDR3 contains 16 residues. The V gene end was trimmed by 0 bases and the J gene end by 5 bases; junction bases not matched to a gene: 10. The specimen comprised PBMCs, sampled on the day of the yellow fever booster vaccination. The receptor comes from a man younger than 45 who received the YFV17D yellow fever vaccine. This chain joins TRBV5-1 and TRBJ2-7; 8 bases match TRBD2. This CDR3 is CASSLENAGGRHEQYF. The DNA of the CDR3 is TGCGCCAGCAGCTTGGAAAACGCGGGAGGTCGCCACGAGCAGTACTTC.